Sequencing of this T cell receptor beta chain was carried out in a study of cytomegalovirus exposure and HLA in healthy donors. Study-level background: Unique TCRs from HLA-typed donors, about 85 million of them, were held in an early data release. Study findings and constraints: Among the CMV-associated chains, three were confirmed in vitro as specific for CMV antigens. Later genetic work tied a missense DCLRE1C variant to beta-chain V and J trimming. The investigators catalogued 160 or so TCR beta chains as cytomegalovirus-associated.

Vbeta (60) and Jbeta (13) primers were used in the PCR. The data were produced by immunoSEQ multiplex PCR, yet TCRdb's version contains in-frame clones alone and is incomplete. Of around 150,000 clones in the sample, about four fifths are singletons; the top ten hold 7% to 9%. Germline V gives CDR1 SGHVS, CDR2 FQNEAQ. The length of the CDR3 is 15 residues. The V segment lost 5 bases and the J segment 4 bases; nucleotides outside the gene matches: 7. Notes on this clone: Its cognate antigen is unknown.

The sample taken for sequencing was PBMCs. The chain combines TRBV7-8 with TRBJ1-2, with 10 positions matching TRBD1. The receptor was derived from a male donor in good health and CMV-seropositive. Here the CDR3 DNA reads TGTGCCAGCAGCGTTGACAGGGGGCTTAGCTATGGCTACACCTTC. Protein product: CASSVDRGLSYGYTF.